The entry below describes one T cell receptor (beta chain). Its antigen is still unknown. Method: immunoSEQ multiplex PCR; TCRdb's copy keeps in-frame clones and lacks some. The repertoire includes about 1.5 million clones, approximately 98% of them detected once, and about 0.4% sits in the top ten. This specimen comes from a study of shared clonotypes between healthy human individuals. Study-wide results and limits: Memory subsets had estimated richness that was generally smaller than that of naive subsets. When naive CD4 clonotypes were compared across a handful of donors, 4% to 5.5% were shared. Lower generation probabilities were found for non-shared clonotypes than for those shared by all four donors.

V lost 1 base, J lost 2 bases, and 6 bases stayed unmatched. The CDR3 is 15 amino acids. CDR1 is SGHRS, CDR2 YFSETQ, per germline. J is TRBJ2-7 and V is TRBV5-1; 7 nucleotides line up with TRBD2. Sequencing was carried out using naive CD4+ T cells sorted from blood. Noted subset: CD45RA+ positively selected. The sequence derives from a man aged 30-40 years in good health. DNA of the CDR3: TGCGCCAGCAGCTTGTTCCTAGCGGTAACCTACGAGCAGTACTTC. Its translation: CASSLFLAVTYEQYF.